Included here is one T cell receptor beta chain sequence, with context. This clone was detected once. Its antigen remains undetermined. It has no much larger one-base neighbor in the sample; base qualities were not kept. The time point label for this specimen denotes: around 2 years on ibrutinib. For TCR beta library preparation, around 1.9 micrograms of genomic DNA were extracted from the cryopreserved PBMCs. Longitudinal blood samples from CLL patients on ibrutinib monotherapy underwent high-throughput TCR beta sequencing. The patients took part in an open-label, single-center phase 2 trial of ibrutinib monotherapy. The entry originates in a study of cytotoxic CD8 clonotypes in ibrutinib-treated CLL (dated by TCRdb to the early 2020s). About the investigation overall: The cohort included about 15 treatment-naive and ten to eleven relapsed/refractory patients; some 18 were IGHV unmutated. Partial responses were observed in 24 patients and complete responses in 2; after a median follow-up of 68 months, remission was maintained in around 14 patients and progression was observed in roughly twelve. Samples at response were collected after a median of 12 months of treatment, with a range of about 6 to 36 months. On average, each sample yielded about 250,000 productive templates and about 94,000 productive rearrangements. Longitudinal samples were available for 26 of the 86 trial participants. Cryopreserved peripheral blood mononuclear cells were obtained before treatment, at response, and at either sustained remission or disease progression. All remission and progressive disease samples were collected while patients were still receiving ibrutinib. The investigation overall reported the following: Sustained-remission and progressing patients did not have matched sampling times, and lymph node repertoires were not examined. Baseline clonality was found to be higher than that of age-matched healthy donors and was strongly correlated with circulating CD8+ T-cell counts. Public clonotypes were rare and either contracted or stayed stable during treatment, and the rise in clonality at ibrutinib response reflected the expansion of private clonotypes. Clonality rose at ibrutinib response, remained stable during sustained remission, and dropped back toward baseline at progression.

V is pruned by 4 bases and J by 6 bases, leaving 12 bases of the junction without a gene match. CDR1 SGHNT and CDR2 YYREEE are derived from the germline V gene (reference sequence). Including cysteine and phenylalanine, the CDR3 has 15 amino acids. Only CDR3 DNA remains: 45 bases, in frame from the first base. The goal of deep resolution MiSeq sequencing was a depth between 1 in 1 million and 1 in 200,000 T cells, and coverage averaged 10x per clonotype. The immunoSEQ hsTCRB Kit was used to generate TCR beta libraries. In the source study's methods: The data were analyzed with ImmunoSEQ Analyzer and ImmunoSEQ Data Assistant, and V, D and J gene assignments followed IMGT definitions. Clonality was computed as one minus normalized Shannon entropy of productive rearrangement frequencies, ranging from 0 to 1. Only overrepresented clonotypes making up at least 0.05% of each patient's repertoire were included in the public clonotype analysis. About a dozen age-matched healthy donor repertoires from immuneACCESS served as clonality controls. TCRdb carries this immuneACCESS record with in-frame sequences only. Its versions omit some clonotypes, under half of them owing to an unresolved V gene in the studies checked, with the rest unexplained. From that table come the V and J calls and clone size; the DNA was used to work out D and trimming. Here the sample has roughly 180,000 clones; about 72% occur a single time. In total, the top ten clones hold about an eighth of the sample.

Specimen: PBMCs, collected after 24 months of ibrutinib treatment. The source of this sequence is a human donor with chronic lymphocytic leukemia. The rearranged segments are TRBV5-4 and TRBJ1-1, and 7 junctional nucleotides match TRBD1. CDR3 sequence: CASSIDTGVIAEAFF. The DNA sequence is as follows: TGTGCCAGCAGCATAGACACAGGGGTGATTGCTGAAGCTTTCTTT.